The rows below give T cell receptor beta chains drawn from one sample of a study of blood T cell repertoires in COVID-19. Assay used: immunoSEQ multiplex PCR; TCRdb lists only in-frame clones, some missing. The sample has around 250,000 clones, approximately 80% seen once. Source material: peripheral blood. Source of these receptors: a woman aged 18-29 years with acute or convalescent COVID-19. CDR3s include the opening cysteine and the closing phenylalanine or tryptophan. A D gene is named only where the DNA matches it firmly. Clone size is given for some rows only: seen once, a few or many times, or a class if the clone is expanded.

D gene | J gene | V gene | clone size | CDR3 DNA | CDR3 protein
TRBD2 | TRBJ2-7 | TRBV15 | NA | TGTGCCACCAGCAGCGGGGGGGTAACGATAGGGGACGAGCAGTACTTC | CATSSGGVTIGDEQYF
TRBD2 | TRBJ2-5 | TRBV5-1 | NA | TGCGCCAGCACCGAGGGACTAGCGACCCAAGAGACCCAGTACTTC | CASTEGLATQETQYF
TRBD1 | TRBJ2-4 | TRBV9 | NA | TGTGCCAGATCCACAGGGGGCGACATTCAGTACTTC | CARSTGGDIQYF
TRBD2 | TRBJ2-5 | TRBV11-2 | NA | TGTGCCAGCAGCTCCACTAGCGGGAGGGGGGAGACCCAGTACTTC | CASSSTSGRGETQYF
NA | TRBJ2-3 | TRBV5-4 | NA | TGTGCCAGCAGCTTGGTATCTAGCGCAGTTCTTTCAGATACGCAGTATTTT | CASSLVSSAVLSDTQYF
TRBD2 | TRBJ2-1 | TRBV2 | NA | TGTGCCAGCAGTTCGGGACTAGCGTTCAATGAGCAGTTCTTC | CASSSGLAFNEQFF
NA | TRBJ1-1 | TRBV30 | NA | TGTGCCTGGAGGGTTCGGGACACTGAAGCTTTCTTT | CAWRVRDTEAFF
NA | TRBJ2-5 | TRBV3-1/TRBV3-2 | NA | TGTGCCAGCAGCCAAGACACAGCCCCTCCCAGGGAGACCCAGTACTTC | CASSQDTAPPRETQYF
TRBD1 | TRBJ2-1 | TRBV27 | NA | TGTGCCAGCAGTTTCTCAGACAGGGAGCCCAATGAGCAGTTCTTC | CASSFSDREPNEQFF
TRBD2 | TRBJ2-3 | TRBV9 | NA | TGTGCCAGCAGCACTTTAGGGACTAGCGGGGGAGATACGCAGTATTTT | CASSTLGTSGGDTQYF
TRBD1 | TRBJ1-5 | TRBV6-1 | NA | TGTGCCAGCAGTGAAGGTTCCGTACAGGGGGGCAATCAGCCCCAGCATTTT | CASSEGSVQGGNQPQHF
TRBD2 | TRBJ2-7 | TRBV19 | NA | TGTGCCAGTAGTCCGGGACTAGCGGGAGGGCCAGGCTACGAGCAGTACTTC | CASSPGLAGGPGYEQYF
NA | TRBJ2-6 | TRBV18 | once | TGTGCCAGCTCACCATTGGGACTCTCTGGGGCCAACGTCCTGACTTTC | CASSPLGLSGANVLTF
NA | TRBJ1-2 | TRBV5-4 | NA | TGTGCCAGCAGCTTGGCACAGGTGGGCTACACCTTC | CASSLAQVGYTF
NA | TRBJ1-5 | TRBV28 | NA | TGTGCCAGCAGCCAAATCACAGTTTACAATCAGCCCCAGCATTTT | CASSQITVYNQPQHF
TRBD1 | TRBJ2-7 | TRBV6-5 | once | TGTGCCAGCAGTTACTCGACAGGGGTCTACGAGCAGTACTTC | CASSYSTGVYEQYF
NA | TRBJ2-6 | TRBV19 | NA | TGTGCCAGTACACAGGTCGCTGGGGCCAACGTCCTGACTTTC | CASTQVAGANVLTF
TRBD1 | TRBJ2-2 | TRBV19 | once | TGTGCCAGTAGTAAGCGGGACAGGGGGTTCCCCGGGGAGCTGTTTTTT | CASSKRDRGFPGELFF
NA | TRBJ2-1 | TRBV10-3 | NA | TGTGCCATCACGGGACATCAAACCTCCAATGAGCAGTTCTTC | CAITGHQTSNEQFF
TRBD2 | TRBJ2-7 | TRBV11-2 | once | TGTGCCAGCAGCTTAGCGGCTAGCGGGAGGATCTACGAGCAGTACTTC | CASSLAASGRIYEQYF
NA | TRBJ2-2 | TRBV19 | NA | TGTGCCAGTAGTCCCAGGACAGACCAGGCGAACACCGGGGAGCTGTTTTTT | CASSPRTDQANTGELFF
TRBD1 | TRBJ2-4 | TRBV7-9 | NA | TGTGCCAGCAGCTTAGTGTTACAGGGGGCGACCAAAAACATTCAGTACTTC | CASSLVLQGATKNIQYF
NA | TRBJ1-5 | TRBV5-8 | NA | TGTGCCAGCAGCTTGGATCCAGGGCAAGATCAGCCCCAGCATTTT | CASSLDPGQDQPQHF
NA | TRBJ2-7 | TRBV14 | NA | TGTGCCAGCAGCCAAGCTCCCCCCTACGAGCAGTACTTC | CASSQAPPYEQYF
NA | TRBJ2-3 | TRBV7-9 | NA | TGTGCCAGCAGCCTCCTGAGGGCCCCAGATACGCAGTATTTT | CASSLLRAPDTQYF